This passage covers 11 T cell receptor beta chains from one sample sequenced in a study of blood T cell repertoires in COVID-19. The method was immunoSEQ multiplex PCR; TCRdb's version includes in-frame clones alone and lacks a portion of them. The sample consists of hundreds of thousands of clones, around four fifths of them appearing once. Source material: peripheral blood. All receptors come from a woman aged 70-85 years with active or convalescent COVID-19.

The V gene is TRBV27, the J gene TRBJ2-5; tentatively, D is TRBD2 (5 bases). Trimming took off 10 bases at V and 5 bases at J, with 8 bases between the two ends. From germline, CDR1 is MNHEY and CDR2 SMNVEV (reference sequence). The CDR3 extends over 10 amino acids. The CDR3 bases are TGTGCCACAGGACTGGAGACCCAGTACTTC. Its protein is CATGLETQYF.

The chain joins TRBV4-3 to TRBJ2-3; 10 bases map to TRBD2. The CDR3 runs to 17 residues. The V and J ends lost 1 base and 2 bases, in that order; junction bases with no gene match: 6. Germline values: CDR1 LGHNA, CDR2 YSLEER. The CDR3 loop reads CASSQGSSGGTTDTQYF. DNA of the CDR3: TGCGCCAGCAGCCAAGGTTCTAGCGGGGGCACCACAGATACGCAGTATTTT.

In the case of this clone: At one end the junction does not follow the germline gene, possibly because of a read error. V is TRBV28 and J is TRBJ2-7; 14 bases line up with TRBD2. This CDR3 spans 12 amino acids. Per the germline V gene, CDR1 is MDHEN and CDR2 is SYDVKM. This CDR3 reads CASRTSGGAPHF. The CDR3 DNA sequence: TGTGCCAGCAGGACTAGCGGGGGGGCGCCCCACTTC.

This chain joins TRBV27 and TRBJ2-3; 16 nucleotides line up with TRBD2. The CDR3 runs 17 residues. V lost 5 bases and J lost 3; bases outside the gene matches: 5. Germline CDR1 and CDR2: MNHEY and SMNVEV (reference sequence). The CDR3 nucleotides read TGTGCCAGCAGTAGATGGGGACTAGCGGGGGGGACAGATACGCAGTATTTT. It yields the protein CASSRWGLAGGTDTQYF.

This clone showed up just a few times. This chain connects TRBV19 to TRBJ1-1; no firm D call. Trimming left V 3 bases short and J 2 bases short, with 7 bases between. The germline gives CDR1 LNHDA, CDR2 SQIVND (reference sequence). The CDR3 is 13 residues long. The CDR3 spells CASSINRNTEAFF. DNA for the CDR3: TGTGCCAGTAGTATTAACAGAAACACTGAAGCTTTCTTT.

Regarding this clone: Compared with germline, one end of the junction differs, possibly owing to a read error. This chain uses TRBV6-5 with TRBJ2-4; 11 bases match TRBD2. The length of the CDR3 is 15 residues. The germline gives CDR1 MNHEY, CDR2 SVGAGI. The CDR3 region is CASSYSGGEPNTQYF. Here the CDR3 DNA reads TGTGCCAGCAGTTATAGCGGGGGGGAACCAAACACTCAGTACTTC.

This sequence joins TRBV7-6 and TRBJ2-5; 11 bases fit TRBD2. Germline CDR1 and CDR2: SGHVS and FNYEAQ. The CDR3 extends over 15 amino acids. The V and J ends lost 4 bases and 2 bases, in that order; junction bases with no gene match: 3. CDR3 DNA sequence: TGTGCCAGCAGCTCTAGCGGGAGGCCTCAAGAGACCCAGTACTTC. Encoded protein: CASSSSGRPQETQYF.

The chain employs TRBV7-8 and TRBJ2-7; D ambiguous. The CDR3 totals 15 residues. V gave up 0 bases and J gave up 0 bases, with 9 bases separating them. Germline CDR1 is SGHVS and CDR2 is FQNEAQ. The chain's CDR3 is CASSLAYTDSYEQYF. As DNA, the CDR3 is TGTGCCAGCAGCTTAGCATACACAGACTCCTACGAGCAGTACTTC.

CDR3 protein: CASTPQGWDTEAFF. The CDR3 DNA reads as TGTGCCAGCACCCCCCAGGGTTGGGACACTGAAGCTTTCTTT. The chain is built from TRBV5-8 and TRBJ1-1; D is possibly TRBD1 (5 bases). This CDR3 has 14 residues. Germline CDR1 reads SGHTS; CDR2 reads YDEGEE. Trimming cost V 6 bases and J 3 bases, with 15 bases left between them.

In DNA form, the CDR3 reads TGTGCCAGCAGCTTAGCAGGAAACAGGTTTTTTAACTATGGCTACACCTTC. Its protein is CASSLAGNRFFNYGYTF. V is TRBV7-8 and J is TRBJ1-2, with D possibly being TRBD1 (5 bases). V was trimmed by 0 bases and J by 1 base, leaving 15 bases between them. CDR3 length equals 17 residues. CDR1 SGHVS and CDR2 FQNEAQ come from the germline V gene.

The rearrangement links TRBV5-4 to TRBJ2-1; 8 positions agree with TRBD2. Germline lookup yields CDR1 SGHNT and CDR2 YYREEE (reference sequence). The CDR3 has 14 residues. Trimming cost V 4 bases and J 4 bases; bases outside gene matches: 4. CDR3 nucleotide sequence: TGTGCCAGCAGCACTAGCGGAGATTACAATGAGCAGTTCTTC. As protein: CASSTSGDYNEQFF.